The clone carrying this TCR beta chain showed up many times. This sample is part of a study of blood T cells in healthy people across ages. The second PCR ran roughly 6 to 11 cycles with a sample-barcoded 5' primer and J-beta primers. In TCRdb, the 5' RACE reads were re-called with MiXCR into one record per CDR3 protein. Of under 800,000 distinct CDR3 sequences detected, roughly 21% appear once; the ten largest clones hold 3.5% to 4%. Germline trimming cut 8 bases from V and 0 bases from J; bases unmatched to any gene: 2. Germline V gene data show CDR1 as MGHDK and CDR2 as SYGVNS. The CDR3 runs to 13 residues.

This receptor was obtained from a man between 65 and 85 years old in good health. Sequencing was performed on blood. The J gene is TRBJ2-7, the V gene TRBV25-1; 9 nucleotides agree with TRBD1. CDR3 sequence reads: CASGQGSSYEQYF. The CDR3 region has the DNA TGTGCCAGCGGACAGGGGAGCTCCTACGAGCAGTACTTC.